This T cell receptor beta chain was observed in a study of T cell repertoires in cytomegalovirus infection (dated by TCRdb to between 2017 and 2020). For the study in its entirety: Donor HLA type was relevant to the analysis, because carriage of CMV infection together with the matching HLA type was indicated by public TCR beta signatures. Summary of the overall study and its limitations: The ex vivo response was dominated by HLA-C-restricted CMV-specific TCR beta clonotypes, which also provided the single most frequent clonotype in two of eight donors. In both this cohort and an independent roughly 330-donor cohort, the cumulative frequency of public TCR beta family members distinguished carriers of CMV infection plus the relevant HLA type.

This clonotype came up many times. This receptor's antigen is unknown. Base qualities were left out, and no much larger clone turns up one base away. Sequenced on an Illumina HiSeq 1500. TCRdb took the public reads, trimmed them with fastp at Q25, ran MiXCR for clone calling and kept in-frame beta chains. Rows with one shared CDR3 protein collapse into an entry with the most common genes and DNA. The sample records almost 300,000 distinct CDR3 sequences, approximately 10% of which are singletons. The ten largest clones add up to around 2.4% of the sample. Trimming takes 7 bases from V and 4 bases from J, and the germline ends sit 13 bases apart. For CDR1 and CDR2, the germline V gene lists SNHLY and FYNNEI. The CDR3 measures 14 amino acids from cysteine to phenylalanine. Only CDR3 DNA is held: 42 bases, read in frame from base 1.

The sequenced sample was PBMCs. Recombination connected TRBV2 to TRBJ2-2; no confident D gene assignment can be made. The receptor was isolated from a human donor in good health (CMV status not recorded). Some clones in this sample may be carry-over from other donors' samples. CDR3 protein: CASIWQPGTGELFF. The bases are TGTGCCAGCATATGGCAGCCAGGCACCGGGGAGCTGTTTTTT.